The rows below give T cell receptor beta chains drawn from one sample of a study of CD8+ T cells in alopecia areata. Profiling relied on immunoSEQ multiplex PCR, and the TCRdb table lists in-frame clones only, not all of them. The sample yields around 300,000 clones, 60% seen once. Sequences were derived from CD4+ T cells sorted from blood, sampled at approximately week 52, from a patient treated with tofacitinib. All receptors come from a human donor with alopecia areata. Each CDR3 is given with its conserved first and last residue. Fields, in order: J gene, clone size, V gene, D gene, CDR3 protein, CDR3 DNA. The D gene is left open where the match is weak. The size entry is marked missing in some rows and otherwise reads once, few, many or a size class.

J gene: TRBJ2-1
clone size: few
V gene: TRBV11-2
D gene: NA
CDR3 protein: CASSTGPGGNEQFF
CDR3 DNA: TGTGCCAGCAGTACCGGGCCCGGGGGCAATGAGCAGTTCTTC

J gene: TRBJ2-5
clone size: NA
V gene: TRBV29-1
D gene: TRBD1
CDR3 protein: CSVRQGSVQYF
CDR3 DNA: TGCAGCGTTAGACAGGGATCGGTGCAGTACTTC

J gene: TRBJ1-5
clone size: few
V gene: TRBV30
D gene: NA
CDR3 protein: CAWSGYGYSNQPQHF
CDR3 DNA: TGTGCCTGGAGTGGGTACGGTTATAGCAATCAGCCCCAGCATTTT

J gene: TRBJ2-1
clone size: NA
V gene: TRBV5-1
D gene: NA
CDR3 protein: CASSLVQGGINEQFF
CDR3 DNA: TGCGCCAGCAGCTTGGTGCAGGGCGGTATTAATGAGCAGTTCTTC

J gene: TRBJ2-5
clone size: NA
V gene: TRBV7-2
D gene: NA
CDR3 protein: CASNPYSGTHQETQYF
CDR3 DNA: TGTGCCAGCAACCCATACTCCGGGACACACCAAGAGACCCAGTACTTC

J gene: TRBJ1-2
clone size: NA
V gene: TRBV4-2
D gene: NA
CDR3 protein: CASSQDFTAEPRGGYTF
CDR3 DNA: TGTGCCAGCAGCCAAGATTTCACCGCAGAACCTAGGGGTGGCTACACCTTC

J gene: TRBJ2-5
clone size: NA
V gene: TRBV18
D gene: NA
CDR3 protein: CASSLGRETQYF
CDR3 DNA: TGTGCCAGCTCCCTCGGCAGGGAGACCCAGTACTTC

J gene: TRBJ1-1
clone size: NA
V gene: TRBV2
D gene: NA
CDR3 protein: CASTGYNTEAFF
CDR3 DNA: TGTGCCAGCACAGGGTATAACACTGAAGCTTTCTTT

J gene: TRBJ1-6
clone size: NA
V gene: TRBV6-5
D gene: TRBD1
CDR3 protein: CASSYSQGGLSPLHF
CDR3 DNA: TGTGCCAGCAGTTACTCACAGGGGGGCTTGTCACCCCTCCACTTT

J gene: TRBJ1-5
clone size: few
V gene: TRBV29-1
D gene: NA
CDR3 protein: CSVGGRNQPQHF
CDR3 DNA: TGCAGCGTTGGGGGGCGTAATCAGCCCCAGCATTTT

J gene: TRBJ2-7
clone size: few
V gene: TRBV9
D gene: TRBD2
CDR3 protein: CASSVGTSGYEQYF
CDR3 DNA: TGTGCCAGCAGCGTAGGGACTAGCGGCTACGAGCAGTACTTC

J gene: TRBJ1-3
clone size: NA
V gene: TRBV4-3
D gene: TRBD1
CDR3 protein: CASSQDHGTARNTIYF
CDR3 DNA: TGCGCCAGCAGCCAGGATCACGGGACAGCCCGAAACACCATATATTTT

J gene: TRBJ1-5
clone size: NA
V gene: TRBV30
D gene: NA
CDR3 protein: CAWSRPSLGYSNQPQHF
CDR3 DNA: TGTGCCTGGAGTCGGCCCAGCCTCGGCTATAGCAATCAGCCCCAGCATTTT

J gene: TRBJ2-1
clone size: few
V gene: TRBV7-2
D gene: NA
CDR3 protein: CASKGGLMGNEQFF
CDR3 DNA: TGTGCCTCAAAGGGGGGGCTCATGGGCAATGAGCAGTTCTTC